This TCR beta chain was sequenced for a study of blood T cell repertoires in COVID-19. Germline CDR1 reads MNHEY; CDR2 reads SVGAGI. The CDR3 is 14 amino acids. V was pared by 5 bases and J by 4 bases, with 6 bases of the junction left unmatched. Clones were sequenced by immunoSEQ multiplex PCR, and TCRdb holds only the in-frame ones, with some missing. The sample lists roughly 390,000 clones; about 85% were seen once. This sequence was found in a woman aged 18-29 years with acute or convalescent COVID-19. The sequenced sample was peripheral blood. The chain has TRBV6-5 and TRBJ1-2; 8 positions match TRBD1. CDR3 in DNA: TGTGCCAGCAGTCCGGACAGGGCGGTCTATGGCTACACCTTC. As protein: CASSPDRAVYGYTF.